What follows are 9 T cell receptor beta chains derived from one specimen sequenced in a study of T cell responses to AZD1222 COVID-19 vaccine. The method was immunoSEQ multiplex PCR; TCRdb's version includes in-frame clones alone and lacks a portion of them. The data show more than 60,000 clones, over 75% seen once. This material consisted of peripheral blood, taken on day 0 of AZD1222 vaccination. The receptors were sampled from an adult in good health.

The CDR3 sequence: CASSFQGAEGEKLFF. The CDR3 DNA follows: TGCGCCAGCAGCTTCCAGGGGGCGGAAGGTGAAAAACTGTTTTTT. This sequence joins TRBV5-1 and TRBJ1-4; 8 nucleotides match TRBD1. Germline trimming cut 2 bases from V and 7 bases from J; bases unmatched to any gene: 7. Germline-derived CDR1 and CDR2 are SGHRS and YFSETQ. The CDR3 has 15 amino acids.

The sample holds a few counts of this clone. The gene calls are TRBV2 and TRBJ1-5; D gene uncertain. The CDR3 contains 13 residues. Trimming took off 9 bases at V and 3 bases at J, with 12 bases between the two ends. In germline, CDR1 is SNHLY, CDR2 FYNNEI. The CDR3 DNA reads as TGTGCCAGTTCGGAAAGACTCAATCAGCCCCAGCATTTT. This encodes CASSERLNQPQHF. Supplemented by reference TRBV2 and TRBJ1-5, the full variable domain reads EPEVTQTPSHQVTQMGQEVILRCVPISNHLYFYWYRQILGQKVEFLVSFYNNEISEKSEIFDDQFSVERPDGSNFTLKIRSTKLEDSAMYFCASSERLNQPQHFGDGTRLSIL.

This clone showed up just once. This sequence joins TRBV2 and TRBJ1-4; D not certain. The CDR3 extends over 13 amino acids. Germline V CDR1 and CDR2: SNHLY, FYNNEI. Trimming stripped 7 bases from V and 8 bases from J, with 14 bases between. The CDR3 region is CASKSPGEEKLFF. As DNA, the CDR3 is TGTGCCAGCAAATCACCGGGAGAAGAAAAACTGTTTTTT.

This clone was observed a single time. The chain carries TRBV5-1 and TRBJ1-4, with 7 nucleotides matching TRBD1. The V gene's germline CDR1 is SGHRS and CDR2 YFSETQ. The trim removed 6 bases at V and 8 bases at J, leaving 13 bases unmatched. The CDR3 has 15 amino acids. CDR3 protein: CASTPGGGGGEKLFF. In DNA form, the CDR3 reads TGCGCCAGCACCCCCGGAGGGGGCGGAGGGGAAAAACTGTTTTTT.

The chain employs TRBV7-3 and TRBJ1-1; no reliable D call. Germline values: CDR1 SGHTA, CDR2 FQGTGA. V was cut by 6 bases and J by 3 bases, with 11 bases left in between. The CDR3 runs 13 residues. For the CDR3, the DNA is TGTGCCAGCAGTTTAGTGGCGGACACTGAAGCTTTCTTT. Translated: CASSLVADTEAFF. Supplemented by reference TRBV7-3 and TRBJ1-1, the full variable domain reads GAGVSQTPSNKVTEKGKYVELRCDPISGHTALYWYRQSLGQGPEFLIYFQGTGAADDSGLPNDRFFAVRPEGSVSTLKIQRTERGDSAVYLCASSLVADTEAFFGQGTRLTVV.

The J gene is TRBJ1-1, the V gene TRBV29-1; D is unresolved. V lost 6 bases and J 4 bases, leaving 9 bases between the germline ends. Germline assignment: CDR1 SQVTM and CDR2 ANQGSEA. This CDR3 contains 11 residues. CDR3 nucleotide sequence: TGCAGCGTAGACCTAGGCACTGAAGCTTTCTTT. This gives the protein CSVDLGTEAFF.

The table lists this clone with a few counts. The gene calls are TRBV11-2 and TRBJ2-3; the D gene could be TRBD1 or TRBD2 (5 bases each). The V gene lost 0 bases and the J gene lost 1 base, with 11 bases spanning the gap. The length of the CDR3 is 16 residues. Per the germline V gene, CDR1 is SGHAT and CDR2 is FQNNGV. The CDR3 region is CASSLDGGVGTDTQYF. DNA for the CDR3: TGTGCCAGCAGCTTAGATGGGGGTGTTGGCACAGATACGCAGTATTTT.

J is TRBJ2-1 and V is TRBV6-5; 10 nucleotides align to TRBD2. The germline V gene encodes CDR1 MNHEY and CDR2 SVGAGI. The trim removed 0 bases at V and 9 bases at J, leaving 8 bases unmatched. This CDR3 has 16 amino acids. This CDR3 is CASSYSTAGGVPEQFF. The CDR3 coding sequence is TGTGCCAGCAGTTACTCGACAGCGGGGGGGGTCCCTGAGCAGTTCTTC.

The chain's CDR3 is CATSPEQGGWEKLFF. CDR3 bases: TGTGCCACCAGCCCAGAGCAGGGAGGGTGGGAAAAACTGTTTTTT. The rearrangement links TRBV15 to TRBJ1-4; D may be TRBD1 (5 bases). CDR3 length: 15 amino acids. V lost 5 bases and J 8 bases, leaving 18 bases between the germline ends. Germline-derived CDR1 and CDR2 are LNHNV and YYDKDF (reference sequence).